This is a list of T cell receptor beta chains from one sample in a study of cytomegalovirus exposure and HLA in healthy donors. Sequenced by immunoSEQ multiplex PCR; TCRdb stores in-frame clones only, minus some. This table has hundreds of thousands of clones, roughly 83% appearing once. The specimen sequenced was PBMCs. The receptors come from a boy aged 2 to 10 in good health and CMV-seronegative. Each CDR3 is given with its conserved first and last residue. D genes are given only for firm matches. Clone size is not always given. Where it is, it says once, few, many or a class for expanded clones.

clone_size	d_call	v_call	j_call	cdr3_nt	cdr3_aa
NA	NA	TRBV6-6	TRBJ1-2	TGTGCCAGCAGTTACCTTGGTCCGTCCAGGGGCGATGGCTACACCTTC	CASSYLGPSRGDGYTF
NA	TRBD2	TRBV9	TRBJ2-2	TGTGCCAGCAGTGGGCCGGGAGGGCCTGTTGGGACCGGGGAGCTGTTTTTT	CASSGPGGPVGTGELFF
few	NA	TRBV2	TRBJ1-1	TGTGCCAGCTTACGGGACACTGAAGCTTTCTTT	CASLRDTEAFF
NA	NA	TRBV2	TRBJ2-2	TGTGCCAGCAGTGCTTCGGGGGGCGACACCGGGGAGCTGTTTTTT	CASSASGGDTGELFF
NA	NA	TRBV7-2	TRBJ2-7	TGTGCCAGCAGCTCCCGGGAAGGCTACGAGCAGTACTTC	CASSSREGYEQYF
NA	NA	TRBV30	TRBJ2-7	TGTGCCTGGAGTAACGGTAGGGGGTACGAGCAGTACTTC	CAWSNGRGYEQYF
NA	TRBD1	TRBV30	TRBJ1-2	TGTGCCTGGAGTGTTGGACAGGGGAATGGCTACACCTTC	CAWSVGQGNGYTF
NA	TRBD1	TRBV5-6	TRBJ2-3	TGTGCCAGCAGCACCGACGGACAGGGAGACACAGATACGCAGTATTTT	CASSTDGQGDTDTQYF
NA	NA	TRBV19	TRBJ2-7	TGTGCCAGTAGTATAGCGAGCAGGGGCCCCAGCTCCTACGAGCAGTACTTC	CASSIASRGPSSYEQYF
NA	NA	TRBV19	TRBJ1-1	TGTGCCAGTAGTATAGAGACAGCAAGTGCTGAAGCTTTCTTT	CASSIETASAEAFF
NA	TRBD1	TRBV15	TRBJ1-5	TGTGCCACCGGGACAGCTAGCAATCAGCCCCAGCATTTT	CATGTASNQPQHF
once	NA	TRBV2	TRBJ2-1	TGTGCCAGCCAGTTTGCGGAAGGCTCCTACAATGAGCAGTTCTTC	CASQFAEGSYNEQFF
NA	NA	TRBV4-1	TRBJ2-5	TGCGCCAGCAGCCCCGGGAGTCCAGGGACCCAGTACTTC	CASSPGSPGTQYF
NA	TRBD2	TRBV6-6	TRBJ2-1	TGTGCCAGCAGTAGGACTAGCGGGGGGGCGAAGTTCTTC	CASSRTSGGAKFF
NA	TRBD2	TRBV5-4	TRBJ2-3	TGTGCCAGCAACGATATGATGTCGGGGGGGTTCTATGGGGATACGCAGTATTTT	CASNDMMSGGFYGDTQYF
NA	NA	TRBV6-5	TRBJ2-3	TGTGCCACCGGGGAGTGGGGAGATACGCAGTATTTT	CATGEWGDTQYF
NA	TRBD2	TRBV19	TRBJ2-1	TGTGCCAGTAGTATAGCGGGGGGAGAGCAGTTCTTC	CASSIAGGEQFF
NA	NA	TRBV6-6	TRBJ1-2	TGTGCCAGCACTTACACAAGGGGCGATGGCTACACCTTC	CASTYTRGDGYTF
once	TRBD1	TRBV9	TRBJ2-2	TGTGCCAGCAGCGTCGCAGGGGGAGTAGGCACCGGGGAGCTGTTTTTT	CASSVAGGVGTGELFF
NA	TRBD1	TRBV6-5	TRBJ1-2	TGTGCCAGCAGCGCGGACAGGGTGACTAACTATGGCTACACCTTC	CASSADRVTNYGYTF
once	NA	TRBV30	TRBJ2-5	TGTGCCTGGGGCAGGGGGCGGGAGGGGACCCAGTACTTC	CAWGRGREGTQYF
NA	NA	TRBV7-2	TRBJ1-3	TGTGCCAGCACCTTCGGGAGGGGGGGTAGAAACACCATATATTTT	CASTFGRGGRNTIYF